Reported below is one T cell receptor (beta chain). In this sample, this clone turned up a few times. Its antigen target is currently unknown. No per-base quality is available; no much larger clone lies one base away. V is clipped by 1 base and J by 2 bases, and the sequence between their germline boundaries is 10 bases long. Counted from cysteine to phenylalanine, this CDR3 has 15 amino acids. The DNA shown is the 45-base CDR3, in frame from base 1. The germline V gene sets CDR1 to SGHVS and CDR2 to FNYEAQ. This record comes from a study of Ad26.COV2.S vaccination and SARS-CoV-2 variants (dated by TCRdb to 2020 to 2023). Regarding the complete study: Donors in the vaccine arm were drawn from COV1001, a multicentre, randomized, double-blind, placebo-controlled phase I-IIa trial testing Ad26.COV2.S in healthy adults. Ad26.COV2.S was administered intramuscularly at 5 x 10^10 or 1 x 10^11 viral particles, either as a single shot or as two shots given 56 days apart. TCRbeta repertoire sequencing was used to assess the specificity and breadth of SARS-CoV-2-reactive T cell receptors after Ad26.COV2.S vaccination. Participants in the trial were split at random into five groups of five each, receiving low-dose or high-dose Ad26.COV2.S once or twice, or else placebo on both occasions. Throughout the experiments and outcome assessment, investigators stayed blinded to trial group allocation. A total of some 30 samples were included in the TCR-sequenced set, comprising roughly 20 Ad26.COV2.S vaccine recipients, 5 placebo recipients and 8 SARS-CoV-2 convalescent individuals.

The immunoSEQ Assay was used to sequence TCRbeta CDR3 regions. After extraction, genomic DNA underwent amplification by bias-controlled multiplex PCR, followed by high-throughput sequencing. The original methods were these. To quantify the absolute abundance of each unique TCRbeta CDR3 region, sequences were collapsed and filtered. Usable DNA was measured by amplifying reference genes present in all nucleated cells, and TCRbeta template counts were normalized to that usable DNA to estimate T cell fraction. Repertoire TCRs were annotated as SARS-CoV-2-specific by exact matching of V gene, CDR3 amino acid sequence and J gene to a known reactive TCR set. The reference SARS-CoV-2 TCR set was obtained from MIRA and was filtered for enrichment in COVID-19-positive ImmuneCODE repertoires, whereby public or cross-reactive TCRs were removed. Based on the MIRA antigens, annotated TCRs were further analysed at the level of specific ORF or position within ORF. Breadth was defined as annotated unique rearrangements over total unique productive rearrangements; depth was the summed frequency of those rearrangements. Two-sided Wilcoxon rank-sum tests were used to compare TCR breadth between groups. TCRdb took this table from immuneACCESS and kept in-frame rearrangements with V and J called. Such tables lack part of the clones; where checked against another copy, unresolved V genes explain under half of the gap, and the rest is unexplained. For V, J and clone size, that table is used; D and trimming come from the DNA. The sample table contains around 340,000 clones; only one count was recorded for roughly 91% of them. About 5% of the sample lies in the top ten.

The label giving this sample's treatment or condition can be read as: about 20 received Ad26.COV2.S at low or high dose, single or two shots; several received placebo; per-sample allocation not given. Repertoires of vaccine and placebo recipients were sequenced from samples taken on day 63 after the first injection. Between 29 July and 7 August 2020, Cohort 1b enrolled some 25 adults aged 18-55 years at one site in Boston, USA. As a vaccine, Ad26.COV2.S was a replication-incompetent adenovirus type 26 vector that expressed a prefusion-stabilized SARS-CoV-2 spike protein derived from the original Wuhan strain. Points the paper makes about the study in general: According to the authors, total T cell responses may have been underestimated by the TCR breadth and depth analyses. The study was not powered to compare responses between vaccine doses or regimens. Compared with placebo recipients, Ad26.COV2.S recipients showed higher spike-specific TCR breadth (P = 0.0014). After vaccination, spike-specific CD8+ and CD4+ T cell responses were reported to show substantial breadth. Vaccine and placebo recipients had similar non-spike TCR breadth, a finding consistent with the vaccine containing only spike.

The V gene is TRBV7-6 and the J gene is TRBJ2-3; confidence is insufficient to name the D gene. The TCR was taken from a person between 18 and 60 years old who received the Ad26.COV2.S COVID-19 vaccine or a placebo. The sequences come from peripheral blood, collected in a trial of Ad26.COV2.S vaccine versus placebo. Here the CDR3 is given as CASSLGDSYTDTQYF. DNA sequence: TGTGCCAGCAGCTTAGGTGACTCTTACACAGATACGCAGTATTTT. The reference TRBV7-6 and TRBJ2-3 proteins fill in what lies around the CDR3, so the full variable domain reads GAGVSQSPRYKVTKRGQDVALRCDPISGHVSLYWYRQALGQGPEFLTYFNYEAQQDKSGLPNDRFSAERPEGSISTLTIQRTEQRDSAMYRCASSLGDSYTDTQYFGPGTRLTVL.